This T cell receptor beta chain was obtained from a study of metastatic and nonmetastatic thyroid tumors. Study-level background: Repertoire comparison spanned blood and tumor or nodule tissue of malignant and benign thyroid patients.

This clone was seen ten or more times. TCRdb reprocessed the PCR reads via MiXCR. The top ten hold roughly 15% of the sample, which has some 16,000 clones, approximately 12% seen once. Prior to thyroid surgery, none of the patients had received any treatment. Germline CDR1 and CDR2: MNHNS and SASEGT. The CDR3 has 15 amino acids. V was clipped by 7 bases and J by 2 bases; unmatched bases: 8. The source of this sequence is a female donor with papillary thyroid cancer or a benign thyroid nodule (not recorded which). Some clones in this sample may be carry-over from other donors' samples. The chain uses TRBV6-1 and TRBJ2-4; 7 bases map to TRBD1. Sequenced sample: tumor tissue. CDR3 sequence: CASTPPGQSKNIQYF. The CDR3 region has the DNA TGTGCCAGCACCCCACCGGGACAGTCCAAAAACATTCAGTACTTC.